The 6 T cell receptor beta chains listed next were all sequenced from one sample in a study of T-cell reconstitution after alpha-beta-depleted transplantation in children. For TCRbeta, the library was prepared with unique molecular identifiers. MiXCR was run by TCRdb on the PCR reads, yielding one entry per CDR3 protein. Counted here are around 580,000 distinct CDR3 sequences, roughly 24% occurring once; the ten biggest clones make up less than 15%. The sequences come from PBMCs, mostly from graft donor cells, collected 360 days after TCRalphabeta/CD19-depleted stem cell transplant. The receptors were gathered from a boy under three years old who had a stem cell transplant for acute myeloid leukemia, so the T cells may come from the graft donor.

This chain uses TRBV10-3 with TRBJ2-1; 8 nucleotides agree with TRBD2. This CDR3 is built from 15 residues. The J segment lost 7 bases and the V segment lost 2 bases, leaving 7 bases of the junction unmatched. The germline V gene encodes CDR1 ENHRY and CDR2 SYGVKD. CDR3 in DNA: TGTGCCATCAGTGAGAAGCTAGCGGGTCCGAATGAGCAGTTCTTC. Residues: CAISEKLAGPNEQFF.

The gene calls are TRBV5-1 and TRBJ2-1, with 7 bases fitting TRBD1. Germline trimming cut 4 bases from V and 3 bases from J; bases unmatched to any gene: 19. From germline, CDR1 is SGHRS and CDR2 YFSETQ. The CDR3 is made up of 19 amino acids. CDR3 sequence (DNA): TGCGCCAGCAGCCTCCGTGGCCCGGGACAGCCCACGTACTACAATGAGCAGTTCTTC. The encoded protein is CASSLRGPGQPTYYNEQFF.

The V gene is TRBV15, the J gene TRBJ2-2; no reliable D call. Germline V gene sequence: CDR1 LNHNV, CDR2 YYDKDF (reference sequence). The CDR3 has 14 residues. V lost 0 bases, J lost 4 bases, and 6 bases lay in between. This CDR3 is CATSRDLTTGELFF. CDR3 nucleotides: TGTGCCACCAGCAGAGATTTAACCACCGGGGAGCTGTTTTTT.

The chain recombines TRBV2 with TRBJ2-1, with D possibly matching TRBD1 (5 bases). Trimming pared 4 bases from V and 0 bases from J, leaving 16 bases between. The CDR3 consists of 17 residues. Germline CDR1 and CDR2: SNHLY and FYNNEI. The CDR3, as DNA: TGTGCCAGCAGTGGCCCCCCAGGGCACGGCTCCTACAATGAGCAGTTCTTC. Protein sequence: CASSGPPGHGSYNEQFF.

This clonotype was observed a handful of times. The V and J genes are TRBV29-1 and TRBJ2-1, with 7 bases aligning to TRBD1. Trimming at V came to 7 bases and at J to 10 bases, leaving 13 bases not matched to a gene. The CDR3 is made up of 13 amino acids. Germline loops: CDR1 SQVTM, CDR2 ANQGSEA. The CDR3 loop is CSDTFTGVGEQFF. DNA for the CDR3: TGCAGCGACACCTTTACAGGGGTAGGAGAGCAGTTCTTC.

J is TRBJ2-2 and V is TRBV4-1; 7 nucleotides agree with TRBD2. V dropped 1 base and J dropped 2; count of bases not matched to a gene: 10. CDR3 size: 18 residues. Per the germline V gene, CDR1 is MGHRA and CDR2 is YSYEKL. The CDR3 region is CASSQVRGTSANTGELFF. CDR3 nucleotide sequence: TGCGCCAGCAGCCAAGTCCGGGGAACTAGCGCCAACACCGGGGAGCTGTTTTTT.